This T cell receptor beta chain stems from a study of CD8 T cells in Susac syndrome. RNA totalling roughly 0.45 to 1 ug underwent reverse transcription with random hexamers. A single record per CDR3 protein comes from TCRdb applying MiXCR to the immunoSEQ multiplex PCR reads. The table has about 120,000 distinct CDR3 sequences, around 94% seen once; the top ten hold approximately 0.2%. The CDR3 is made up of 15 amino acids. J gave up 5 bases and V 4 bases, and 6 bases lay outside the gene matches. Germline V gene sequence: CDR1 SGHDT, CDR2 YYEEEE. The source of this sequence is a human donor with Susac syndrome. This sequence joins TRBV5-6 and TRBJ1-1; 12 bases line up with TRBD1. Sequencing was carried out using CD8+ T cells from PBMCs. The CDR3 DNA follows: TGTGCCAGCAGCACGGGGACAGGGGGCTGGACTGAAGCTTTCTTT. Amino acid sequence: CASSTGTGGWTEAFF.